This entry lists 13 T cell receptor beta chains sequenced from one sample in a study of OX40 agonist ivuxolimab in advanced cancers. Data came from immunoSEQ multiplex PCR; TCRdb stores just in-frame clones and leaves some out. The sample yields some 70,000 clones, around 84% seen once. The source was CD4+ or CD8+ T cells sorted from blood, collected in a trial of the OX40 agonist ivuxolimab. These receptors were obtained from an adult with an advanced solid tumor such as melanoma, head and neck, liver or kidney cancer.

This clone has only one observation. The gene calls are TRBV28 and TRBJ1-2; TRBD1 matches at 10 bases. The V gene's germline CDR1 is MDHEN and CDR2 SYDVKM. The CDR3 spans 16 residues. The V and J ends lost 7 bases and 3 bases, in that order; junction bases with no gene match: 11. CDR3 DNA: TGTGCCAGCACCTCGACAGGACAGGGGGATTACTATGGCTACACCTTC. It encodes CASTSTGQGDYYGYTF.

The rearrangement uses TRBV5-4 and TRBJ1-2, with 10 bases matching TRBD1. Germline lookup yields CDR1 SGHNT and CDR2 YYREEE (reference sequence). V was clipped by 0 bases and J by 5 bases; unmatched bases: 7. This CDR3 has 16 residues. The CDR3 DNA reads TGTGCCAGCAGCTTGGATGGGACAGGGGTTTCTTATGGCTACACCTTC. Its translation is CASSLDGTGVSYGYTF.

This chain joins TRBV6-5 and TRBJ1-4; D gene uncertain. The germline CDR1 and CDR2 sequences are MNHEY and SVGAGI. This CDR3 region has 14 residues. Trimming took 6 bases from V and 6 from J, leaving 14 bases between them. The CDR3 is CASRTDAWDEKLFF. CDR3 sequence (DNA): TGTGCCAGCAGAACCGACGCGTGGGATGAAAAACTGTTTTTT.

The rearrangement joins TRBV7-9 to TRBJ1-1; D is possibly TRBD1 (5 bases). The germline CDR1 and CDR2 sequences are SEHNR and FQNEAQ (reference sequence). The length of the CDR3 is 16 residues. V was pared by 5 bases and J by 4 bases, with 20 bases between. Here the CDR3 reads CASSQVNRPRGTEAFF. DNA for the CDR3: TGTGCCAGCAGCCAAGTGAACAGGCCTCGGGGCACTGAAGCTTTCTTT.

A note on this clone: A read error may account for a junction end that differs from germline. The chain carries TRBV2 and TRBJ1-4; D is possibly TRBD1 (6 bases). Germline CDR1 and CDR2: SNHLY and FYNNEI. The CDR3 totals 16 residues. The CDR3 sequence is CASSYGRLGANEKLSF. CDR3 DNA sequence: TGTGCCAGCAGTTATGGGCGATTGGGGGCTAATGAAAAACTGTCTTTT.

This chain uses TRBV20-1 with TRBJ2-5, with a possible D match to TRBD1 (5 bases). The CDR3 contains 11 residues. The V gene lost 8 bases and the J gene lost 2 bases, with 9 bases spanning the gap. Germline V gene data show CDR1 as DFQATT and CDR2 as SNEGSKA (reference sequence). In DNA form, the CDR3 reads TGCAGTAAACAGGTACAAGAGACCCAGTACTTC. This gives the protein CSKQVQETQYF.

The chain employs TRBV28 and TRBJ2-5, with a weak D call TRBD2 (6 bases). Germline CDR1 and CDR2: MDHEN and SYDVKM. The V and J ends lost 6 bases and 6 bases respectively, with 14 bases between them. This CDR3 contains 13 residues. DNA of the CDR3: TGTGCCAGCAGCCTGCCAGGCGGGAAGACCCAGTACTTC. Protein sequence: CASSLPGGKTQYF.

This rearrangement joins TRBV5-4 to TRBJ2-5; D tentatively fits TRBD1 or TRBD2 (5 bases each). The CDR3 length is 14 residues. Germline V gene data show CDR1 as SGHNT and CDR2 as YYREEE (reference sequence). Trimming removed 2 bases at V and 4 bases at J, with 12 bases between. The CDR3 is CASSFQGGGETQYF. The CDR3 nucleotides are TGTGCCAGCAGCTTCCAGGGCGGAGGAGAGACCCAGTACTTC.

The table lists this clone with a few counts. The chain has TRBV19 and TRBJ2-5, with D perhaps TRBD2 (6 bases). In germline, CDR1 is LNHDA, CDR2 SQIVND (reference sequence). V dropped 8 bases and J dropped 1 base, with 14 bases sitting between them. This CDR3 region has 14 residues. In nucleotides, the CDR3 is TGTGCCAGTGGAGACCGGAGGGCCCAAGAGACCCAGTACTTC. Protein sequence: CASGDRRAQETQYF.

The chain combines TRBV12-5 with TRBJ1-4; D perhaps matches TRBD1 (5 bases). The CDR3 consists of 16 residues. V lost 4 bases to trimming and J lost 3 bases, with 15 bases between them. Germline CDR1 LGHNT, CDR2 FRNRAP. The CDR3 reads CASGSTFREANEKLFF. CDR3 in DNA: TGTGCTAGTGGTTCCACCTTCAGGGAGGCTAATGAAAAACTGTTTTTT.

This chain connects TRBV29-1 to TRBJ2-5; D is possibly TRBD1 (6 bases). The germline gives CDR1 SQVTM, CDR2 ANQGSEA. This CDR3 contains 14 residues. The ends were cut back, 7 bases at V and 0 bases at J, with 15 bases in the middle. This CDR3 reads CSARRTENQETQYF. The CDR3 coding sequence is TGCAGCGCTCGTCGGACAGAAAACCAAGAGACCCAGTACTTC.

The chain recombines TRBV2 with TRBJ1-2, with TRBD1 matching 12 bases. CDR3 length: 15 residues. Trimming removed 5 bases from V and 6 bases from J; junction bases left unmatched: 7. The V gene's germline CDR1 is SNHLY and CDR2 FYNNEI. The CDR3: CASSKGDRGLDGYTF. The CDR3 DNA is TGTGCCAGCAGTAAGGGGGACAGGGGGCTGGATGGCTACACCTTC.

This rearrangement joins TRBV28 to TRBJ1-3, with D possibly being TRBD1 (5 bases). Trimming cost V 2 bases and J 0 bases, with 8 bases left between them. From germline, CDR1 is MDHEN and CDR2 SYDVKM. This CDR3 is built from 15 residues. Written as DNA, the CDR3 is TGTGCCAGCAGTTTAGGGGGTAGCTCTGGAAACACCATATATTTT. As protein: CASSLGGSSGNTIYF.